Listed below are T cell receptor beta chains from one sample, sequenced in a study of CD8 T cells in ankylosing spondylitis. TCRdb processed the 5' RACE reads anew with MiXCR; each CDR3 protein has one entry. The table includes 650,000 to 800,000 distinct CDR3 sequences, roughly 19% detected once. The sequenced sample consisted of blood, either unsorted or a sorted T cell fraction (not recorded which). All receptors come from a male donor with ankylosing spondylitis. CDR3s include the opening cysteine and the closing phenylalanine or tryptophan. Each record gives: clone size, V gene, D gene, J gene, CDR3 length, CDR3 DNA, CDR3 protein. A D gene is named only where the DNA matches it firmly. Clone size is given for some rows only: seen once, a few or many times, or a class if the clone is expanded.

NA,TRBV20-1,NA,TRBJ1-5,19,TGCAGTGCTAGAGAAGGACACCGAATTGAGGGGCGACGCAATCAGCCCCAGCATTTT,CSAREGHRIEGRRNQPQHF
NA,TRBV9,NA,TRBJ2-2,12,TGTGCCAGCGGAATTATTTCCGGGGAGCTGTTTTTT,CASGIISGELFF
few,TRBV20-1,NA,TRBJ2-7,12,TGCAGTGGACGGATGGAGGTCTACGAGCAGTACTTC,CSGRMEVYEQYF
many,TRBV10-3,NA,TRBJ1-2,14,TGTGCCATCAGTGACGGGGAGGTCGCGTATGGCTACACCTTC,CAISDGEVAYGYTF
few,TRBV7-8,TRBD2,TRBJ2-2,18,TGTGCCAGCAGCTTAGTTCCTTCTAGCGGGAGTAGCACCGGGGAGCTGTTTTTT,CASSLVPSSGSSTGELFF
NA,TRBV28,NA,TRBJ2-7,21,TGTGCCAGCAGTTTCGGGACTTTGGCAGCGCAAATCAGGATAGATGTATACGAGCAGTACTTC,CASSFGTLAAQIRIDVYEQYF
few,TRBV21-1,NA,TRBJ2-1,20,TGTGCCAGCAGCCGTCCCAGCCCCAATTTCGGTAGGGACTTCTACAATGAGCAGTTCTTC,CASSRPSPNFGRDFYNEQFF
NA,TRBV9,NA,TRBJ2-7,14,TGTGCCAGCAGCCCGATCAGGAACTCCTACGAGCAGTACTTC,CASSPIRNSYEQYF
NA,TRBV5-6,TRBD2,TRBJ2-7,14,TGTGCCAGCAGCATCGGACTAGCCTACTACGAGCAGTACTTC,CASSIGLAYYEQYF
few,TRBV12-3/TRBV12-4,TRBD2,TRBJ2-5,19,TGTGCCAGCAAACCCGACCCCGGCACTAGCGGGGGGGCCGTTGAGACCCAGTACTTC,CASKPDPGTSGGAVETQYF
NA,TRBV6-1,TRBD1,TRBJ1-1,13,TGTGCCAGTAAACAGGGGTCGAACACTGAAGCTTTCTTT,CASKQGSNTEAFF
many,TRBV29-1,NA,TRBJ2-2,12,TGCAGCGTTGTTCGGGGTACCGGGGAGCTGTTTTTT,CSVVRGTGELFF
NA,TRBV5-1,TRBD1,TRBJ1-2,14,TGCGCCAGCAGCTTGGCGGACAGGTCCTATGGCTACACCTTC,CASSLADRSYGYTF
NA,TRBV9,NA,TRBJ2-1,16,TGTGCCAGCAGCCCAACCCCAGGGAGCTCCTACAATGAGCAGTTCTTC,CASSPTPGSSYNEQFF
few,TRBV5-1,NA,TRBJ2-3,15,TGCGCCAGCAGCTTGGGGACAGTCACGTCAGATACGCAGTATTTT,CASSLGTVTSDTQYF
NA,TRBV7-9,NA,TRBJ1-5,14,TGTGCCAGCAGCCAGAACGGTGGCAATCAGCCCCAGCATTTT,CASSQNGGNQPQHF
many,TRBV29-1,NA,TRBJ2-1,15,TGCAGCGTTGGATGGGGCGGGGACTCCTACAATGAGCAGTTCTTC,CSVGWGGDSYNEQFF
few,TRBV10-3,NA,TRBJ1-5,14,TGTGCCATCAGTGAAAGAGGAAGCAATCAGCCCCAGCATTTT,CAISERGSNQPQHF
NA,TRBV24-1,TRBD2,TRBJ2-3,18,TGTGCCACCAGTGATTTGCCAGCGGGAGGAGGGTTCACAGATACGCAGTATTTT,CATSDLPAGGGFTDTQYF
NA,TRBV7-9,TRBD2,TRBJ2-2,17,TGTGCCAGCAGCCCGGGACTAGCGGGACGGTCCACCGGGGAGCTGTTTTTT,CASSPGLAGRSTGELFF
few,TRBV12-3/TRBV12-4,NA,TRBJ2-5,15,TGTGCCAGCAGTTTTAAAGCAGGCAGCGCAGGGGCCCAGTACTTC,CASSFKAGSAGAQYF
NA,TRBV10-3,NA,TRBJ1-2,14,TGTGCCATCAGTGAGTCAGGCGGGAACTATGGCTACACCTTC,CAISESGGNYGYTF
NA,TRBV9,NA,TRBJ1-5,17,TGTGCCAGCAGCGTAGAGGGGAACAGGGTGAGCAATCAGCCCCAGCATTTT,CASSVEGNRVSNQPQHF
NA,TRBV27,TRBD2,TRBJ2-1,13,TGTGCCAGCAGTTGGTCGGGGGGAAATGAGCAGTTCTTC,CASSWSGGNEQFF
few,TRBV6-1,TRBD1,TRBJ1-1,16,TGTGCCAGCCCCCAGCGACAGGGGAGGATGAACACTGAAGCTTTCTTT,CASPQRQGRMNTEAFF
NA,TRBV7-9,TRBD2,TRBJ2-4,15,TGTGCCAGCAGCGTTAGCGGGAGCAACAAAAACATTCAGTACTTC,CASSVSGSNKNIQYF
NA,TRBV3-1,NA,TRBJ1-5,13,TGTGCCAGCAGCTCCCACGGGGGTCAGCCCCAGCATTTT,CASSSHGGQPQHF
NA,TRBV5-1,NA,TRBJ2-2,11,TGCGCCAGCGGGGCGACCGGGGAGCTGTTTTTT,CASGATGELFF